This T cell receptor beta chain was identified during a study of neurological immune-mediated disorders. Study-level findings and limits: No CDR3 amino acid sequences recurred among expanded clones across subjects, suggesting private repertoires in all groups. The study found the most TCR clonal expansion in HTLV-1-associated myelopathy and the least in multiple sclerosis, below healthy controls.

About this clonotype itself: The antigen is undetermined.

Each TCR transcript was tagged with a 10-nucleotide random UMI during 5'RACE. Every sequencing run generated over 180 million TCR-beta sequences from 15-18 subjects. TCRdb called the 5' RACE reads again in MiXCR, with one record for every CDR3 protein. The sample holds around 20,000 distinct CDR3 sequences, 13% to 15% seen once. The TCR originated in a woman between 55 and 75 years old with HTLV-1-associated myelopathy (HAM/TSP). Sequenced sample: CD4+ T cells from blood.

CDR3 sequence reads: CASRVRDNSYEQYF. CDR3 nucleotide sequence: TGTGCCAGCAGGGTCCGGGACAACTCCTACGAGCAGTACTTC. The J gene is TRBJ2-7, the V gene TRBV27; D is perhaps TRBD1 (6 bases). Germline values: CDR1 MNHEY, CDR2 SMNVEV (reference sequence). V shed 6 bases and J shed 0 bases, with 12 bases lying between them. This CDR3 contains 14 residues.